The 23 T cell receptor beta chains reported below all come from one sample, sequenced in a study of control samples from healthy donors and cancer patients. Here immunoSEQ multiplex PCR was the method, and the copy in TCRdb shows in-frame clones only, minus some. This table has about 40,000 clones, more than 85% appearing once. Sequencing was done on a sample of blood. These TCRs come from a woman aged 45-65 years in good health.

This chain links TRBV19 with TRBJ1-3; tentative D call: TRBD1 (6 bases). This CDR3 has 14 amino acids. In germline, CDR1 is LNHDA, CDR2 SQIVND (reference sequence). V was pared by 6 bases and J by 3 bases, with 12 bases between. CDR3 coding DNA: TGTGCCAGTAGGAGGACAGTGATTGGAAACACCATATATTTT. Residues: CASRRTVIGNTIYF.

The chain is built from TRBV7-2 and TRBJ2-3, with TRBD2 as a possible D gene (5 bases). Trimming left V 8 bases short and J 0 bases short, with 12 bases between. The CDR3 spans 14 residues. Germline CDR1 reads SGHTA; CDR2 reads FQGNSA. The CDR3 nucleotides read TGTGCCAGCCTCCGGGGATCTAGCACAGATACGCAGTATTTT. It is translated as CASLRGSSTDTQYF.

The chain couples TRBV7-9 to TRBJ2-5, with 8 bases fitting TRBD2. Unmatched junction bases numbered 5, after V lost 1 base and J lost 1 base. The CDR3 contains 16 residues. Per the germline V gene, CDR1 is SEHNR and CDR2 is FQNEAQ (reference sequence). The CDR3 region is CASSLGASGSQETQYF. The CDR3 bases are TGTGCCAGCAGCTTAGGTGCTAGCGGGTCCCAAGAGACCCAGTACTTC.

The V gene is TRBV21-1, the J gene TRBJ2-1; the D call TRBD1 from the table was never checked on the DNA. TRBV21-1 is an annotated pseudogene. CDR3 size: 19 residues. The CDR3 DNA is TGTGCCAGCATAATATTTAACGACAGGGGGCGCCGATCCTACAATGAGCAGTTCTTC. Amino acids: CASIIFNDRGRRSYNEQFF.

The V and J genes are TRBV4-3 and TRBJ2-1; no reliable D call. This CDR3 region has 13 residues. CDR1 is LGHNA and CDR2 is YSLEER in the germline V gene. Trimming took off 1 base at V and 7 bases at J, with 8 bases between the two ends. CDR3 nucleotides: TGCGCCAGCAGCCAAGGACGGCTAAATGAGCAGTTCTTC. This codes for CASSQGRLNEQFF.

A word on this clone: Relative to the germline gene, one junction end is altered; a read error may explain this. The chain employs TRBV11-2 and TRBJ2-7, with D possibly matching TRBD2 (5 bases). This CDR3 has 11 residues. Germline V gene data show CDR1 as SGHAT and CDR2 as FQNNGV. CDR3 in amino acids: CASSLGAARWF. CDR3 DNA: TGTGCCAGCAGCTTAGGAGCGGCCCGCTGGTTC.

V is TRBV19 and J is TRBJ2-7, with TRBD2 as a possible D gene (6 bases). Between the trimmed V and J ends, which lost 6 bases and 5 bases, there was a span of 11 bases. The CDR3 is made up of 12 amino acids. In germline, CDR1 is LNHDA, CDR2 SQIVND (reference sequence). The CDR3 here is CASSRGIDEQYF. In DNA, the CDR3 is TGTGCCAGTAGCCGCGGGATCGACGAGCAGTACTTC.

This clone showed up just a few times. Here the CDR3 DNA reads TGTGCCAGCAGCCCAGGGTTTAGTGGCTACACCTTC. It codes for CASSPGFSGYTF. The rearrangement uses TRBV14 and TRBJ1-2; D perhaps matches TRBD1 (5 bases). Germline assignment: CDR1 SGHDN and CDR2 FVKESK. Trimming removed 4 bases from V and 7 bases from J, with 10 bases in between. This CDR3 has 12 amino acids.

The CDR3 region has the DNA TGTGCCTGGAGCAAGTTTGGACTAGCGGGGGGGATGAGCTCCTACAATGAGCAGTTCTTC. Translation gives CAWSKFGLAGGMSSYNEQFF. This chain connects TRBV30 to TRBJ2-1, with TRBD2 matching over 15 bases. Trimming at V came to 3 bases and at J to 0 bases, leaving 12 bases not matched to a gene. The CDR3 runs to 20 residues. Looked up from germline, CDR1 is GTSNPN and CDR2 is SVGIG (reference sequence).

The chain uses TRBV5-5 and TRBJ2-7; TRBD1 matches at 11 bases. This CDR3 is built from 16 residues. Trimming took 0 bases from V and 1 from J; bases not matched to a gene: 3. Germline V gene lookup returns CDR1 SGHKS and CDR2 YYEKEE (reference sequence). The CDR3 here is CASSLAGTGGSYEQYF. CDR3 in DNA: TGTGCCAGCAGCTTGGCCGGGACAGGGGGGTCCTACGAGCAGTACTTC.

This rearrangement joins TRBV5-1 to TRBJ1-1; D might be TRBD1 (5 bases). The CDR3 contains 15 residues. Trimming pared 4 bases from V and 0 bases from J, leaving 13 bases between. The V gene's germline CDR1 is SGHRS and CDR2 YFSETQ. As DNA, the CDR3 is TGCGCCAGCAGCGGTCTCGGGGGATTGAACACTGAAGCTTTCTTT. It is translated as CASSGLGGLNTEAFF.

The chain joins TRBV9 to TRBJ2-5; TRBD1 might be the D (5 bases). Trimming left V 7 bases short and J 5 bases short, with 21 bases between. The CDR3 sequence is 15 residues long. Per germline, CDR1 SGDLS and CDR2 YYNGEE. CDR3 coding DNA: TGTGCCAGCGCAATCACTCAGGGTTTCACGGAGACCCAGTACTTC. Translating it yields CASAITQGFTETQYF.

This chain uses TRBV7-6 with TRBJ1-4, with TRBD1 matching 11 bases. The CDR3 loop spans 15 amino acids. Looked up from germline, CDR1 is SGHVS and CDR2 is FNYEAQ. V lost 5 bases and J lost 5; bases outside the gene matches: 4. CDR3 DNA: TGTGCCAGCAGCATGGGACAGGGGGGAAATGAAAAACTGTTTTTT. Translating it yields CASSMGQGGNEKLFF.

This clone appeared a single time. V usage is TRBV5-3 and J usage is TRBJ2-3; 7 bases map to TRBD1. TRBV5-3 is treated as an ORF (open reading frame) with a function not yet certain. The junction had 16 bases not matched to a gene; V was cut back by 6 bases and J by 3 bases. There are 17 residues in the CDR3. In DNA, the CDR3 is TGTGCCAGAACATCAAGGAGAGGGGGCGATTTGACAGATACGCAGTATTTT. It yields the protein CARTSRRGGDLTDTQYF.

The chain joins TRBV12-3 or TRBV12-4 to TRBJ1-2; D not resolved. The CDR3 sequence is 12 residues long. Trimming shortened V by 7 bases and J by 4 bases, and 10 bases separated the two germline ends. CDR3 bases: TGTGCCAGCACCCCTTCGGGCTATGGCTACACCTTC. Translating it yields CASTPSGYGYTF.

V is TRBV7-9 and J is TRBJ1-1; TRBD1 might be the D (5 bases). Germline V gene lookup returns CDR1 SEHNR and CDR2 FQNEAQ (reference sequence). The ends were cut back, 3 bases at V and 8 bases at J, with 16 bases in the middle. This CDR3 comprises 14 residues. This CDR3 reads CASSFAGTGYEAFF. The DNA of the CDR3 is TGTGCCAGCAGCTTTGCTGGGACGGGGTACGAAGCTTTCTTT.

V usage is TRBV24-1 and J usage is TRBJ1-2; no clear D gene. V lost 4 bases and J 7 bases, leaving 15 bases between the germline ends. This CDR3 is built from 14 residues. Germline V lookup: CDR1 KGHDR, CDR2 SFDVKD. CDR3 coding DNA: TGTGCCACCAGTGACCGGGGAGGTGGTGGTGGCTACACCTTC. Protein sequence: CATSDRGGGGGYTF.

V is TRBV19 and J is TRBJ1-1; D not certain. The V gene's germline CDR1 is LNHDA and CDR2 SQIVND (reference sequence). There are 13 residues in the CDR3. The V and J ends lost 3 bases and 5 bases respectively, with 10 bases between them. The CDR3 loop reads CASSMFGETEAFF. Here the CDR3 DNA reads TGTGCCAGTAGTATGTTTGGGGAAACTGAAGCTTTCTTT. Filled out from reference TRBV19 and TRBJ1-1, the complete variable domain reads DGGITQSPKYLFRKEGQNVTLSCEQNLNHDAMYWYRQDPGQGLRLIYYSQIVNDFQKGDIAEGYSVSREKKESFPLTVTSAQKNPTAFYLCASSMFGETEAFFGQGTRLTVV.

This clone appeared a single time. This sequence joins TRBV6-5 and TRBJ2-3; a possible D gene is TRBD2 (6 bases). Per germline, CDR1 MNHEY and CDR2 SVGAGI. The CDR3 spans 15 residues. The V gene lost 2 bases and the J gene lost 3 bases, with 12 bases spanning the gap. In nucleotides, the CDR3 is TGTGCCAGCAGTTACAGGGTAGGGAGGACAGATACGCAGTATTTT. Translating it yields CASSYRVGRTDTQYF.

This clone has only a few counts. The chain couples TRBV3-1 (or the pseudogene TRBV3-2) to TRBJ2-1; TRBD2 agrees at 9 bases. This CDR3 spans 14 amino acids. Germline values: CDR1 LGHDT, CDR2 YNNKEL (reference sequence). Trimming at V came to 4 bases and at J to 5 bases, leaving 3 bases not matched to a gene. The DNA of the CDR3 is TGTGCCAGCAGCCCTAGCGGGGCCCACAATGAGCAGTTCTTC. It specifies CASSPSGAHNEQFF.

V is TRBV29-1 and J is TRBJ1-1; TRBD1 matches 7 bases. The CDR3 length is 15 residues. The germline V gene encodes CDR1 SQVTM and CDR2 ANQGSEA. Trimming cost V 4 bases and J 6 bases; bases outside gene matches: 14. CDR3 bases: TGCAGCGTTGTGGGATTCTACAGGGGAAGCCCTGAAGCTTTCTTT. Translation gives CSVVGFYRGSPEAFF.

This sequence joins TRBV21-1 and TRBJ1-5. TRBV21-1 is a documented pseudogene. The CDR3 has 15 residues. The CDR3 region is CASSSLEGDVQPQHF. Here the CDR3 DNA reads TGTGCCAGCAGCAGCCTCGAGGGTGACGTTCAGCCCCAGCATTTT.

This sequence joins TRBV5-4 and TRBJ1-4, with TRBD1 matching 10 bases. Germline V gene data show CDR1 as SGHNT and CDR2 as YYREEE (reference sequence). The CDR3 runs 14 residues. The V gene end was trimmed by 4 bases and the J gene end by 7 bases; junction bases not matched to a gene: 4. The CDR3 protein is CASSQGQGSEKLFF. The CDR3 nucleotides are TGTGCCAGCAGCCAGGGACAGGGGAGTGAAAAACTGTTTTTT.